Presented here are 18 T cell receptor beta chains from one specimen sequenced in a study of T cells in Graves' hyperthyroidism and ophthalmopathy. Regions amplified from RNA transcripts were the TCR beta CDR3 regions. First-round RT-PCR with HTBI primers amplified the TCR CDR3 region. TCRdb reanalysed the multiplex PCR reads using MiXCR and keeps one entry per CDR3 protein. The sample holds 500,000 to 650,000 distinct CDR3 sequences, approximately 14% seen once. The sequenced sample was blood. The receptors derive from a woman in her forties or fifties with Graves' ophthalmopathy.

About this clonotype itself: A junction end diverges from the germline sequence, so it may reflect a read error. The chain combines TRBV12-3 or TRBV12-4 with TRBJ2-7; TRBD1 or TRBD2 may be the D gene (6 bases each). The CDR3 length is 15 residues. The CDR3 DNA reads TGTGCCAGCAGTGCATACAGGATCGGGGGCGGCGAGCGGTACTTC. The encoded protein is CASSAYRIGGGERYF.

The gene calls are TRBV6-1 and TRBJ1-2; 9 bases line up with TRBD1. The CDR3 consists of 15 residues. After removal of 5 bases from V and 4 bases from J, the junction contained 8 bases not matched to a gene. The germline V gene encodes CDR1 MNHNS and CDR2 SASEGT. The CDR3 bases are TGTGCCAGCAGTCAGAACCGGGACAGGGCCTATGGCTACACCTTC. This gives the protein CASSQNRDRAYGYTF.

The rearrangement links TRBV6-1 to TRBJ2-3; a weak D match, TRBD2 (5 bases). The germline V gene has CDR1 MNHNS and CDR2 SASEGT. This CDR3 region has 15 residues. Trimming pared 2 bases from V and 7 bases from J, leaving 16 bases between. CDR3 DNA sequence: TGTGCCAGCAGTGAACTAGAGGGAGTCGTTTATACGCAGTATTTT. This encodes CASSELEGVVYTQYF.

This clonotype showed up many times. This rearrangement joins TRBV20-1 to TRBJ2-5; D gene uncertain. Looked up from germline, CDR1 is DFQATT and CDR2 is SNEGSKA (reference sequence). The length of the CDR3 is 10 residues. Trimming pared 5 bases from V and 4 bases from J, leaving 5 bases between. The CDR3 DNA follows: TGCAGTGCTTGGGGAGAGACCCAGTACTTC. It is translated as CSAWGETQYF.

Ten or more counts support this clonotype. The chain uses TRBV9 and TRBJ1-2, with D perhaps matching TRBD1 (5 bases). Deletions cut 0 bases from V and 8 bases from J, with 26 bases between. Germline values: CDR1 SGDLS, CDR2 YYNGEE. This CDR3 is built from 18 residues. The CDR3 loop is CASSVDLNPGDSHRGYTF. The DNA of the CDR3 is TGTGCCAGCAGCGTAGACCTAAACCCGGGCGACAGCCACAGAGGCTACACCTTC.

This clonotype was observed many times. The chain has TRBV20-1 and TRBJ2-1; 10 bases align to TRBD2. Unmatched junction bases numbered 5, after V lost 2 bases and J lost 4 bases. The CDR3 is 15 residues long. The germline V gene has CDR1 DFQATT and CDR2 SNEGSKA (reference sequence). For the CDR3, the DNA is TGCAGTGCTAGACTTGGACTAGCGGATTACAATGAGCAGTTCTTC. It is translated as CSARLGLADYNEQFF.

The chain joins TRBV7-6 to TRBJ2-7; D is ambiguous. V lost 2 bases to trimming and J lost 4 bases, with 12 bases between them. CDR1 and CDR2 from the germline V gene are SGHVS and FNYEAQ. The CDR3 runs to 14 residues. As DNA, the CDR3 is TGTGCCAGCAGCTTATCCGATAACAGATACGAGCAGTACTTC. The encoded protein is CASSLSDNRYEQYF.

This rearrangement joins TRBV6-1 to TRBJ1-6; D may be TRBD1 (6 bases). This CDR3 comprises 15 residues. The V and J ends lost 3 bases and 10 bases respectively, with 16 bases between them. Germline lookup yields CDR1 MNHNS and CDR2 SASEGT. The CDR3 reads CASSDRTQGVSPLHF. The DNA for the CDR3 is TGTGCCAGCAGTGATCGTACACAGGGCGTCTCACCCCTCCACTTT.

There are a few counts of this clonotype. This clone may be a read error of a much larger clone one base away. The chain links TRBV5-1 to TRBJ2-1; D ambiguous. The CDR3 sequence is 14 residues long. Trimming removed 4 bases from V and 9 bases from J, with 17 bases in between. Germline V lookup: CDR1 SGHRS, CDR2 YFSETQ. In DNA, the CDR3 is TGCGCCAGCAGCCCGGATGACTCGGGCAGTGAGCAGTTCTTC. It encodes CASSPDDSGSEQFF.

The genes are TRBV2 and TRBJ2-1; D could derive from TRBD1 or TRBD2 (6 bases each). Germline V lookup: CDR1 SNHLY, CDR2 FYNNEI. The CDR3 has 16 residues. The V gene lost 5 bases and the J gene lost 0 bases, with 14 bases spanning the gap. CDR3 sequence (DNA): TGTGCCAGCAGTCGGGGGCTCGATAGCTCCTACAATGAGCAGTTCTTC. Its protein product is CASSRGLDSSYNEQFF.

There are a few counts of this clonotype. The V and J genes are TRBV10-3 and TRBJ2-1, with D maybe TRBD1 (6 bases). Germline V gene lookup returns CDR1 ENHRY and CDR2 SYGVKD. V was cut by 2 bases and J by 7 bases, with 6 bases left in between. The CDR3 sequence is 12 residues long. The CDR3 region has the DNA TGTGCCATCAGTGAGAGGGGGAATGAGCAGTTCTTC. Translated: CAISERGNEQFF.

This clonotype was seen only a few times. The J gene is TRBJ1-6, the V gene TRBV10-3; 9 nucleotides agree with TRBD1. Germline lookup yields CDR1 ENHRY and CDR2 SYGVKD. V dropped 6 bases and J dropped 9; count of bases not matched to a gene: 9. The CDR3 is made up of 15 amino acids. The CDR3 DNA sequence: TGTGCCATCAGGATAGACGGGACAGGGAGTTCACCCCTCCACTTT. It is translated as CAIRIDGTGSSPLHF.

This clonotype was counted at least ten times. The CDR3 reads CASSLELYNEQFF. CDR3 nucleotides: TGCGCCAGCAGCTTGGAACTCTACAATGAGCAGTTCTTC. The chain combines TRBV5-1 with TRBJ2-1; D call uncertain. The CDR3 is 13 residues long. Germline loops: CDR1 SGHRS, CDR2 YFSETQ. Trimming removed 0 bases at V and 3 bases at J, with 4 bases between.

The rearrangement links TRBV19 to TRBJ2-1; the match to TRBD2 covers 8 bases. Trimming at V came to 2 bases and at J to 7 bases, leaving 10 bases not matched to a gene. Germline loops: CDR1 LNHDA, CDR2 SQIVND (reference sequence). The CDR3 is 16 amino acids. The CDR3 spells CASSIPGGLAVNEQFF. The CDR3 nucleotides read TGTGCCAGTAGTATACCGGGAGGGCTAGCGGTAAATGAGCAGTTCTTC.

This clonotype has at least ten counts. The CDR3 DNA sequence: TGCAGTGCTCGACATTCAGACTACGAGCAGTACTTC. Protein product: CSARHSDYEQYF. The chain links TRBV20-1 to TRBJ2-7; D is uncertain. Germline V gene data show CDR1 as DFQATT and CDR2 as SNEGSKA (reference sequence). The CDR3 runs to 12 residues. Trimming stripped 5 bases from V and 3 bases from J, with 11 bases between.

The sample holds many counts of this clonotype. The V call is TRBV20-1, the J call TRBJ2-1; 14 bases line up with TRBD2. The V gene end was trimmed by 0 bases and the J gene end by 12 bases; junction bases not matched to a gene: 4. Germline V lookup: CDR1 DFQATT, CDR2 SNEGSKA (reference sequence). This CDR3 is 14 amino acids long. The CDR3 DNA follows: TGCAGTGCTAGAGATGGGACTAGCGGGAGAGGGCAGTTCTTC. It encodes CSARDGTSGRGQFF.

This clonotype has ten or more counts. The CDR3 coding sequence is TGCGCCAGCAGTGAGCGCGCCACATCCTACAATGAGCAGTTCTTC. Translated, it gives CASSERATSYNEQFF. J is TRBJ2-1 and V is TRBV10-2; D ambiguous. Trimming cost V 2 bases and J 1 base, with 9 bases left between them. Germline assignment: CDR1 WSHSY and CDR2 SAAADI. CDR3 length equals 15 residues.

The table lists this clonotype with a few counts. V gene TRBV20-1 combines with J gene TRBJ2-4; D call uncertain. CDR3 length: 15 amino acids. The V end lost 0 bases, the J end lost 0 bases, and 9 bases lay between the germline ends. The germline V gene has CDR1 DFQATT and CDR2 SNEGSKA (reference sequence). CDR3 DNA: TGCAGTGCTAGAGATCCAGAGCTAGCCAAAAACATTCAGTACTTC. It translates to CSARDPELAKNIQYF.